The 31 T cell receptor beta chains given below trace back to one sample, sequenced in a study of cytomegalovirus exposure and HLA in healthy donors. Sequenced by immunoSEQ multiplex PCR; TCRdb stores in-frame clones only, minus some. The data contain about 120,000 clones, about 91% of them seen just once; the ten biggest clones take up approximately 1.1%. The sample comprised PBMCs. The receptors were sampled from a woman under 30 in good health and CMV-seronegative.

The chain has TRBV2 and TRBJ2-7, with 15 bases matching TRBD2. Germline values: CDR1 SNHLY, CDR2 FYNNEI. The CDR3 totals 19 residues. Unmatched junction bases numbered 13, after V lost 7 bases and J lost 0 bases. The CDR3 spells CASNPSGLAGGWSSYEQYV. The CDR3 DNA follows: TGTGCCAGCAACCCATCGGGACTAGCGGGGGGCTGGAGCTCCTACGAGCAGTACGTC.

This rearrangement joins TRBV5-1 to TRBJ1-2; D is perhaps TRBD1 (6 bases). The CDR3 totals 14 residues. CDR1 is SGHRS and CDR2 is YFSETQ in the germline V gene. V lost 3 bases and J 4 bases, leaving 13 bases between the germline ends. The CDR3 coding sequence is TGCGCCAGCAGCTATACAGGGCTGGGCTATGGCTACACCTTC. The encoded protein is CASSYTGLGYGYTF.

CDR3: CASRSTGRDGYTF. The CDR3 DNA reads as TGTGCCAGTAGATCGACAGGGCGCGATGGCTACACCTTC. The chain couples TRBV19 to TRBJ1-2; 7 positions match TRBD1. V gave up 6 bases and J gave up 6 bases; unmatched junction bases: 7. The CDR3 is made up of 13 amino acids. Germline V gives CDR1 LNHDA, CDR2 SQIVND (reference sequence).

The V gene is TRBV14, the J gene TRBJ2-5, with D maybe TRBD2 (5 bases). The V gene's germline CDR1 is SGHDN and CDR2 FVKESK. Trimming left V 0 bases short and J 1 base short, with 12 bases between. CDR3 length equals 16 residues. The CDR3 spells CASSQDQLALQETQYF. The CDR3 DNA follows: TGTGCCAGCAGCCAAGATCAGCTAGCCCTCCAAGAGACCCAGTACTTC.

The chain employs TRBV4-3 and TRBJ1-1; 7 nucleotides line up with TRBD1. After removal of 1 base from V and 5 bases from J, the junction contained 4 bases not matched to a gene. The germline gives CDR1 LGHNA, CDR2 YSLEER. The length of the CDR3 is 14 residues. The CDR3 region has the DNA TGCGCCAGCAGCCAAGGACAGGGATCTACTGAAGCTTTCTTT. It translates to CASSQGQGSTEAFF.

The chain links TRBV6-5 to TRBJ2-7, with TRBD1 matching over 9 bases. Per germline, CDR1 MNHEY and CDR2 SVGAGI. The CDR3 runs to 15 residues. With 7 bases clipped from V and 6 bases from J, the junction kept 13 bases outside the gene matches. CDR3 nucleotide sequence: TGTGCCAGCAACTACCTGGCGACAGGGGGTTCCGAGCAGTACTTC. It codes for CASNYLATGGSEQYF.

The chain links TRBV27 to TRBJ2-1; TRBD1 aligns across 7 bases. The CDR3 is made up of 12 amino acids. From germline, CDR1 is MNHEY and CDR2 SMNVEV (reference sequence). The V gene end was trimmed by 8 bases and the J gene end by 7 bases; junction bases not matched to a gene: 5. The CDR3 DNA is TGTGCCAGCGGGACAGTATGGAATGAGCAGTTCTTC. It encodes CASGTVWNEQFF.

The CDR3: CASSKTSGKGSYEQYF. CDR3 DNA: TGTGCCAGCAGCAAGACTAGCGGGAAAGGTTCCTACGAGCAGTACTTC. The chain couples TRBV7-9 to TRBJ2-7; TRBD2 matches at 11 bases. CDR3 length: 16 amino acids. J was trimmed by 1 base and V by 5 bases; bases with no gene match: 7. The germline gives CDR1 SEHNR, CDR2 FQNEAQ (reference sequence).

The V call is TRBV19, the J call TRBJ2-6; D is uncertain. V was pared by 3 bases and J by 4 bases, with 16 bases between. CDR3 size: 17 residues. The germline gives CDR1 LNHDA, CDR2 SQIVND (reference sequence). CDR3 sequence (DNA): TGTGCCAGTAGTATTCTTGAGAGTGAGGTGGGGGCCAACGTCCTGACTTTC. It specifies CASSILESEVGANVLTF.

The V and J genes are TRBV10-3 and TRBJ2-7, with 8 bases identical to TRBD2. CDR1 and CDR2 from the germline V gene are ENHRY and SYGVKD. The CDR3 spans 12 residues. V shed 8 bases, J shed 0 bases, and the junction held 0 bases outside the gene matches. The CDR3 spells CAIGTSSYEQYF. In DNA form, the CDR3 reads TGTGCCATCGGGACTAGCTCCTACGAGCAGTACTTC.

The CDR3 reads CAWISGLGETQYF. As DNA, the CDR3 is TGTGCCTGGATTAGCGGGTTGGGGGAGACCCAGTACTTC. J is TRBJ2-5 and V is TRBV30; 7 bases align to TRBD2. Germline CDR1 is GTSNPN and CDR2 is SVGIG (reference sequence). The CDR3 is 13 amino acids. V lost 4 bases to trimming and J lost 5 bases; unmatched junction nucleotides: 7. Using reference TRBV30 and TRBJ2-5 for the parts outside the CDR3, the full variable domain is SQTIHQWPATLVQPVGSPLSLECTVEGTSNPNLYWYRQAAGRGLQLLFYSVGIGQISSEVPQNLSASRPQDRQFILSSKKLLLSDSGFYLCAWISGLGETQYFGPGTRLLVL.

V gene TRBV18 combines with J gene TRBJ2-7, with D perhaps TRBD1 (6 bases). Germline-derived CDR1 and CDR2 are KGHSH and LQKENI. This CDR3 contains 15 residues. V lost 5 bases and J lost 6, with 20 bases in between. The CDR3 loop reads CASSANTGIGGEQYV. The CDR3 DNA reads TGTGCCAGCTCAGCGAACACAGGGATCGGTGGCGAGCAGTACGTC.

There are a few counts of this clone. V usage is TRBV10-2 and J usage is TRBJ2-7; TRBD1 aligns across 8 bases. J was trimmed by 3 bases and V by 2 bases; bases with no gene match: 0. Germline values: CDR1 WSHSY, CDR2 SAAADI. This CDR3 spans 13 amino acids. CDR3 in DNA: TGCGCCAGCAGTGAGGGGACAGGCTACGAGCAGTACTTC. This codes for CASSEGTGYEQYF.

As DNA, the CDR3 is TGTGCCAGCACGACTAGAGACAATGAGCAGTTCTTC. Protein: CASTTRDNEQFF. V and J are TRBV11-1 and TRBJ2-1; D possibly corresponds to TRBD2 (6 bases). CDR1 is SGHAT, CDR2 FQDESV, per germline (reference sequence). V gave up 7 bases and J gave up 5 bases, with 9 bases separating them. The CDR3 loop spans 12 amino acids.

The V gene is TRBV30, the J gene TRBJ2-3; perhaps TRBD1 as D (5 bases). This CDR3 spans 14 amino acids. The germline V gene encodes CDR1 GTSNPN and CDR2 SVGIG (reference sequence). V dropped 0 bases and J dropped 3 bases, with 10 bases sitting between them. The CDR3 DNA is TGTGCCTGGAGTGTATCAGGGCGGACAGATACGCAGTATTTT. Translated, it gives CAWSVSGRTDTQYF.

CDR3 in amino acids: CASSLNPGTSSSYEQYF. The DNA of the CDR3 is TGTGCCAGCAGCCTTAACCCCGGGACATCAAGCTCCTACGAGCAGTACTTC. The chain carries TRBV28 and TRBJ2-7; the D gene is possibly TRBD1 (6 bases). Trimming removed 6 bases at V and 0 bases at J, with 21 bases between. The germline CDR1 and CDR2 sequences are MDHEN and SYDVKM. This CDR3 is built from 17 residues.

This chain links TRBV28 with TRBJ2-5; 7 positions agree with TRBD2. Germline CDR1 and CDR2: MDHEN and SYDVKM. The CDR3 covers 16 residues. Losses at the gene ends were 1 base for V and 5 bases for J; bases not matched to a gene: 10. The CDR3 coding sequence is TGTGCCAGCAGTTTATCAGCTGGGAGGGGTTGGGAGACCCAGTACTTC. Translation: CASSLSAGRGWETQYF.

For the CDR3, the DNA is TGTGCCAGCAGTGGCCGACGGGGGAACACCATATATTTT. Translating gives CASSGRRGNTIYF. The chain recombines TRBV6-1 with TRBJ1-3; D is perhaps TRBD1 (5 bases). The V gene lost 4 bases and the J gene lost 7 bases, with 11 bases spanning the gap. CDR1 is MNHNS and CDR2 is SASEGT in the germline V gene. The CDR3 covers 13 residues.

This chain joins TRBV28 and TRBJ2-5, with 9 bases aligning to TRBD1. V was pared by 7 bases and J by 2 bases, with 8 bases of the junction left unmatched. From germline, CDR1 is MDHEN and CDR2 SYDVKM. The CDR3 runs to 15 residues. The CDR3 loop is CASNRQGVGQETQYF. In nucleotides, the CDR3 is TGTGCCAGCAACCGACAGGGGGTAGGACAAGAGACCCAGTACTTC.

The rearrangement links TRBV10-1 to TRBJ2-1; perhaps TRBD2 as D (5 bases). Trimming removed 3 bases at V and 7 bases at J, with 13 bases between. The CDR3 covers 14 residues. Germline values: CDR1 WNHNN, CDR2 SYGVQD (reference sequence). CDR3 in DNA: TGCGCCAGCAGTGACCTCTCCGGGAAAAATGAGCAGTTCTTC. Its translation is CASSDLSGKNEQFF.

This chain uses TRBV21-1 with TRBJ2-7; TRBD1, the table's D call, lacks a check against the DNA. TRBV21-1 is annotated as a pseudogene. This CDR3 contains 13 residues. CDR3 sequence reads: CASSKEQGYEQYV. The DNA for the CDR3 is TGTGCCAGCAGCAAAGAACAGGGGTACGAGCAGTACGTC.

V usage is TRBV30 and J usage is TRBJ1-2; D is perhaps TRBD1 (5 bases). Germline CDR1 reads GTSNPN; CDR2 reads SVGIG (reference sequence). The length of the CDR3 is 18 residues. V lost 3 bases and J lost 2, with 25 bases in between. As DNA, the CDR3 is TGTGCCTGGAGCGGCCCCAAGAGTGGGGGGGAAGGGAACTATGGCTACACCTTC. It encodes CAWSGPKSGGEGNYGYTF.

The chain carries TRBV4-1 and TRBJ2-5; D unresolved. Germline V lookup: CDR1 MGHRA, CDR2 YSYEKL. The germline V and J ends were trimmed by 1 base and 1 base, with 16 bases remaining between them. The CDR3 covers 17 residues. CDR3 sequence reads: CASSQVFLAESQETQYF. CDR3 coding DNA: TGCGCCAGCAGCCAAGTCTTCCTGGCGGAGAGCCAAGAGACCCAGTACTTC.

The chain carries TRBV20-1 and TRBJ1-2, with unresolved D. Germline V gives CDR1 DFQATT, CDR2 SNEGSKA (reference sequence). CDR3 length: 11 residues. V was trimmed by 6 bases and J by 4 bases, leaving 9 bases between them. CDR3 nucleotide sequence: TGCAGTGCCGATGAGATCTATGGCTACACCTTC. Its protein product is CSADEIYGYTF.

The rearrangement joins TRBV5-1 to TRBJ2-7; TRBD2 agrees at 9 bases. CDR1 is SGHRS and CDR2 is YFSETQ in the germline V gene. This CDR3 is 13 amino acids long. V gave up 3 bases and J gave up 3 bases; unmatched junction bases: 1. CDR3 in amino acids: CASSYSGGYEQYF. CDR3 DNA sequence: TGCGCCAGCAGCTATAGCGGGGGCTACGAGCAGTACTTC.

The V and J genes are TRBV27 and TRBJ1-5; 7 positions match TRBD1. From germline, CDR1 is MNHEY and CDR2 SMNVEV (reference sequence). J lost 4 bases, V lost 0 bases, and 3 bases had no gene match. The CDR3 extends over 15 amino acids. The DNA of the CDR3 is TGTGCCAGCAGTTTATCGGGACAGCTTAATCAGCCCCAGCATTTT. It encodes CASSLSGQLNQPQHF.

The rearrangement links TRBV7-9 to TRBJ1-3; 7 positions match TRBD1. The germline CDR1 and CDR2 sequences are SEHNR and FQNEAQ (reference sequence). J was trimmed by 8 bases and V by 2 bases; bases with no gene match: 15. There are 17 residues in the CDR3. The DNA for the CDR3 is TGTGCCAGCAGCTTAACCAGACAGGGTTTAGCGCCGGACACCATATATTTT. Encoded protein: CASSLTRQGLAPDTIYF.

This clone was recorded once. The chain couples TRBV6-1 to TRBJ2-1; D perhaps matches TRBD2 (5 bases). There are 14 residues in the CDR3. Per the germline V gene, CDR1 is MNHNS and CDR2 is SASEGT. V was shortened by 6 bases and J by 4 bases, with 13 bases between the two germline ends. For the CDR3, the DNA is TGTGCCAGCAGCCCAACGCGGGCTTACAATGAGCAGTTCTTC. It encodes CASSPTRAYNEQFF.

The sample holds one count of this clone. The CDR3 region is CASSPGAHEQYF. CDR3 sequence (DNA): TGTGCCAGCTCACCAGGGGCCCACGAGCAGTACTTC. The V call is TRBV18, the J call TRBJ2-7; possibly TRBD1 for D (5 bases). Germline V gene sequence: CDR1 KGHSH, CDR2 LQKENI. The CDR3 loop spans 12 amino acids. V dropped 2 bases and J dropped 5 bases, with 7 bases sitting between them.

The rearrangement links TRBV2 to TRBJ2-7, with D perhaps matching TRBD1 (6 bases). The V gene's germline CDR1 is SNHLY and CDR2 FYNNEI. V was trimmed by 6 bases and J by 6 bases, leaving 18 bases between them. The CDR3 sequence is 14 residues long. The CDR3 DNA reads TGTGCCAGCAGGATAATCTTGACAGGTTCCGAGCAGTACGTC. The encoded protein is CASRIILTGSEQYV.

The V gene is TRBV15, the J gene TRBJ2-3, with 7 bases fitting TRBD2. Germline V gene lookup returns CDR1 LNHNV and CDR2 YYDKDF (reference sequence). The V and J ends lost 3 bases and 2 bases, in that order; junction bases with no gene match: 8. CDR3 size: 16 residues. As DNA, the CDR3 is TGTGCCACCAGCAGCCTTACGGCGGGAGTCACAGATACGCAGTATTTT. Translation gives CATSSLTAGVTDTQYF.